These 9 T cell receptor beta chains were all obtained from the same sample, sequenced in a study of patients and donors after allogeneic stem cell transplantation. Each CDR3 protein gets one entry after TCRdb re-called the RT-PCR reads with MiXCR. The sample includes 20,000 to 25,000 distinct CDR3 sequences, about 28% of them seen just once. Sequenced sample: blood, either unsorted or a sorted T cell fraction (not recorded which). These receptors all come from a human donor who was either an allogeneic HSCT recipient or a stem cell or donor lymphocyte infusion donor (not recorded which). It is not recorded whose cells these are; they may come from a transplant donor.

V gene TRBV20-1 combines with J gene TRBJ1-5, with 7 bases identical to TRBD1. Losses at the gene ends were 2 bases for V and 6 bases for J; bases not matched to a gene: 4. The V gene's germline CDR1 is DFQATT and CDR2 SNEGSKA (reference sequence). The CDR3 runs to 13 residues. In DNA, the CDR3 is TGCAGTGCTAGACAGGGGGAGTTTCAGCCCCAGCATTTT. Translation: CSARQGEFQPQHF.

The rearrangement joins TRBV7-3 to TRBJ2-3; 14 bases map to TRBD2. The V gene end was trimmed by 5 bases and the J gene end by 0 bases; junction bases not matched to a gene: 4. Germline-derived CDR1 and CDR2 are SGHTA and FQGTGA. The CDR3 runs 17 residues. The CDR3 sequence is CASSTGLAGGSTDTQYF. The CDR3 nucleotides read TGTGCCAGCAGCACCGGACTAGCGGGGGGTAGCACAGATACGCAGTATTTT. Drawing the rest from reference TRBV7-3 and TRBJ2-3, the complete variable domain is GAGVSQTPSNKVTEKGKYVELRCDPISGHTALYWYRQSLGQGPEFLIYFQGTGAADDSGLPNDRFFAVRPEGSVSTLKIQRTERGDSAVYLCASSTGLAGGSTDTQYFGPGTRLTVL.

V usage is TRBV6-2 or TRBV6-3 and J usage is TRBJ2-7; perhaps D is TRBD1 or TRBD2 (5 bases each). Trimming cost V 1 base and J 0 bases, with 7 bases left between them. The CDR3 spans 14 residues. CDR1 and CDR2 (germline): MNHEY, SVGEGT. Here the CDR3 DNA reads TGTGCCAGCAGTTACTGGGACCGCTCCTACGAGCAGTACTTC. This codes for CASSYWDRSYEQYF.

The chain employs TRBV4-2 and TRBJ2-1; D possibly corresponds to TRBD1 (5 bases). The CDR3 runs to 17 residues. Trimming removed 2 bases at V and 5 bases at J, with 19 bases between. Looked up from germline, CDR1 is LGHNA and CDR2 is YNFKEQ. The CDR3: CASSQNIDRVVDNEQFF. The CDR3 DNA follows: TGTGCCAGCAGCCAAAATATTGACAGAGTAGTGGACAATGAGCAGTTCTTC.

The CDR3 region has the DNA TGTGCCAGCAGCTTAGGGTCGGGTAACGGAAACACCATATATTTT. Its protein product is CASSLGSGNGNTIYF. The genes are TRBV7-2 and TRBJ1-3; D not resolved. Looked up from germline, CDR1 is SGHTA and CDR2 is FQGNSA. V was pared by 1 base and J by 4 bases, with 11 bases between. This CDR3 region has 15 residues.

This sequence joins TRBV30 and TRBJ1-1; D might be TRBD1 (6 bases). Trimming took 4 bases from V and 4 from J, leaving 16 bases between them. The CDR3 consists of 14 residues. Germline CDR1 reads GTSNPN; CDR2 reads SVGIG (reference sequence). CDR3 in amino acids: CAWNPDGGGTEAFF. The CDR3 coding sequence is TGTGCCTGGAACCCGGACGGAGGGGGCACTGAAGCTTTCTTT. The variable domain in full, with the rest retrieved from reference TRBV30 and TRBJ1-1, is SQTIHQWPATLVQPVGSPLSLECTVEGTSNPNLYWYRQAAGRGLQLLFYSVGIGQISSEVPQNLSASRPQDRQFILSSKKLLLSDSGFYLCAWNPDGGGTEAFFGQGTRLTVV.

This clonotype has a handful of counts. The V gene is TRBV10-3, the J gene TRBJ2-7; D may be TRBD1 (5 bases). Germline CDR1 ENHRY, CDR2 SYGVKD. V lost 4 bases and J 6 bases, leaving 25 bases between the germline ends. CDR3 size: 17 residues. Here the CDR3 DNA reads TGTGCCATCAGTGGCAGGGATACAGTTTTCAGGGTGGGCGAGCAGTACTTC. Its protein product is CAISGRDTVFRVGEQYF.

V usage is TRBV5-4 and J usage is TRBJ1-6; 9 nucleotides match TRBD1. J gave up 10 bases and V 3 bases, and 2 bases lay outside the gene matches. The germline CDR1 and CDR2 sequences are SGHNT and YYREEE (reference sequence). The CDR3 has 13 residues. CDR3 protein: CASSWDRVSPLHF. DNA for the CDR3: TGTGCCAGCAGCTGGGACAGGGTATCACCCCTCCACTTT.

There are a few counts of this clonotype. The rearrangement joins TRBV12-3 or TRBV12-4 to TRBJ2-1; D is uncertain. CDR3 length equals 16 residues. Trimming left V 3 bases short and J 6 bases short, with 18 bases between. CDR3 bases: TGTGCCAGCAGTTTTAGTCAGCCGGAACCCTCCAATGAGCAGTTCTTC. It translates to CASSFSQPEPSNEQFF.